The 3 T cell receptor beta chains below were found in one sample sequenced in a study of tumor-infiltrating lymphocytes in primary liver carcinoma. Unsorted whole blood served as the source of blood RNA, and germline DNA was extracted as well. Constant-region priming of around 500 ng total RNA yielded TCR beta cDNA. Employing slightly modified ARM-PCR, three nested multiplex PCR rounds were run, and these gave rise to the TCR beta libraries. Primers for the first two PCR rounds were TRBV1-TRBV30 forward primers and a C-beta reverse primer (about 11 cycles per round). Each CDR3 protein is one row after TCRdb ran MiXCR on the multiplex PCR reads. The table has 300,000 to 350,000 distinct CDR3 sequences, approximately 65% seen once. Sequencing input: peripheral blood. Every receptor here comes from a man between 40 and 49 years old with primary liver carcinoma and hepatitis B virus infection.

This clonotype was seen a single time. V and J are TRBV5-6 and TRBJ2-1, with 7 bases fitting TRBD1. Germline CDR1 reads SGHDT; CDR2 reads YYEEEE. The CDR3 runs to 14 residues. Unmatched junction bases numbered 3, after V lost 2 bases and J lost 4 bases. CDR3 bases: TGTGCCAGCAGCTTTGGGACAGCTTACAATGAGCAGTTCTTC. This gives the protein CASSFGTAYNEQFF.

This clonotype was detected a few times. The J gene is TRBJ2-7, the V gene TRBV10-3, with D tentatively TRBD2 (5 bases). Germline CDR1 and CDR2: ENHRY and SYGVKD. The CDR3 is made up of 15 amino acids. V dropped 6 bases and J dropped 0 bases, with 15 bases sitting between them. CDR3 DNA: TGTGCCATCAGGGAAGCTACGGGATTCTCCTACGAGCAGTACTTC. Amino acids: CAIREATGFSYEQYF.

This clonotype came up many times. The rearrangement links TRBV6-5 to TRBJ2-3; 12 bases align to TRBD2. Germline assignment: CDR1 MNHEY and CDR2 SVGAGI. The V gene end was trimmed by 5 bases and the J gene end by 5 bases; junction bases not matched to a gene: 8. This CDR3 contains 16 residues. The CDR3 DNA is TGTGCCAGCAGTCCAAGGGGACTAGCGGGTCTAGATACGCAGTATTTT. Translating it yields CASSPRGLAGLDTQYF.